The entry below gives a single T cell receptor (beta chain) sequence along with its context. Its antigen is unknown. Trimming removed 5 bases from V and 0 bases from J, with 17 bases in between. Germline V CDR1 and CDR2: DFQATT, SNEGSKA (reference sequence). The CDR3 has 15 amino acids. This specimen comes from a study of blood T cells in healthy people across ages. In the study overall: T cells yielded about one barcoded beta molecule per two cells through template switching. Study-level results: Whereas aged donors had fewer naive CD4+ cells, long-lived donors had more of them and higher diversity.

Primed by a sample-barcoded 5' primer and a J-beta primer mix, a second PCR proceeded for about 6 to 11 cycles. TCRdb reprocessed the 5' RACE reads via MiXCR and lists one record per CDR3 protein. The table records hundreds of thousands of distinct CDR3 sequences, roughly 60% of them present only once. The chain uses TRBV20-1 and TRBJ2-7, with a weak D call TRBD2 (5 bases). The sequenced material came from blood. This receptor was obtained from a man younger than 40 in good health. In DNA form, the CDR3 reads TGCAGTGCTTCATATAGCGCTTTATCCTCCTACGAGCAGTACTTC. It translates to CSASYSALSSYEQYF.